This T cell receptor beta chain was retrieved from a study of CD8 T cells in ankylosing spondylitis. Study-wide results and caveats: From matched ankylosing spondylitis synovial fluid, disease-linked clones were reportedly recovered at significantly enriched levels. Characteristic, it appeared, of ankylosing spondylitis blood was a TCR beta motif of about eight highly homologous variants. Disease-linked clones bore a CD8+ phenotype, appearing relatively rarely in peripheral blood.

Looked up from germline, CDR1 is LGHNA and CDR2 is YSLEER. Trimming cost V 2 bases and J 5 bases; bases outside gene matches: 9. CDR3 length equals 17 residues. In making TCR beta libraries, quantitative 5'-RACE with molecular barcodes was used. TCRdb reprocessed the 5' RACE reads with MiXCR, giving one entry per CDR3 protein. The repertoire holds fewer than 25,000 distinct CDR3 sequences, with 10% to 15% as singletons. This clonotype showed up just a few times. Its antigen is unidentified. The source is a male donor with ankylosing spondylitis or in good health (not recorded which). This chain connects TRBV4-3 to TRBJ2-2; TRBD1 matches at 9 bases. The sequenced material came from blood. The CDR3 DNA follows: TGCGCCAGCAGCCAAATTCTAAGACAGGGGGAAACCGGGGAGCTGTTTTTT. Protein product: CASSQILRQGETGELFF.